What follows are 26 T cell receptor beta chains derived from one specimen sequenced in a study of coeliac disease. Profiling relied on immunoSEQ multiplex PCR, and the TCRdb table lists in-frame clones only, not all of them. The repertoire holds some 6,200 clones, with 55% to 70% as singletons. The sequencing sample was made of lymphocytes from the gut lamina propria. The receptors originated from a man aged 65 to 79 with active celiac disease.

The chain couples TRBV25-1 to TRBJ2-3; 7 positions agree with TRBD1. V shed 3 bases and J 1 base; nucleotides not matched to a gene: 1. CDR3 length equals 14 residues. Germline CDR1 and CDR2: MGHDK and SYGVNS. CDR3 loop: CASSDGQGTDTQYF. CDR3 nucleotides: TGTGCCAGCAGTGACGGACAGGGCACAGATACGCAGTATTTT.

The chain recombines TRBV7-2 with TRBJ2-3, with unresolved D. There are 14 residues in the CDR3. The V end was cut by 1 base, the J end by 3 bases, with 8 bases between. Germline CDR1 and CDR2: SGHTA and FQGNSA. CDR3 protein: CASSLGGETDTQYF. The CDR3 DNA is TGTGCCAGCAGCTTAGGAGGAGAAACAGATACGCAGTATTTT.

This clone was detected a few times. This rearrangement joins TRBV19 to TRBJ2-7; the D is unclear. Trimming took 6 bases from V and 4 from J, leaving 10 bases between them. This CDR3 has 12 amino acids. Per the germline V gene, CDR1 is LNHDA and CDR2 is SQIVND (reference sequence). In DNA form, the CDR3 reads TGTGCCAGTAGCGATGGCCCGTACGAGCAGTACTTC. Translation: CASSDGPYEQYF.

The CDR3 sequence: CASSQEAFPTYEQYF. In DNA, the CDR3 is TGCGCCAGCAGCCAAGAAGCGTTCCCGACCTACGAGCAGTACTTC. The chain recombines TRBV4-1 with TRBJ2-7; D ambiguous. The CDR3 contains 15 residues. Germline loops: CDR1 MGHRA, CDR2 YSYEKL. V gave up 0 bases and J gave up 2 bases, with 11 bases separating them.

As to this clone: Other DNA sequences from this sample encode an identical CDR3 as well. This chain connects TRBV2 to TRBJ1-6; D call uncertain. V gave up 7 bases and J gave up 7 bases, with 11 bases separating them. Looked up from germline, CDR1 is SNHLY and CDR2 is FYNNEI. The CDR3 consists of 13 residues. CDR3 sequence reads: CASKETLNSPLHF. The DNA for the CDR3 is TGTGCCAGCAAGGAAACACTAAATTCACCCCTCCACTTT. Full variable domain (remainder filled in from reference TRBV2 and TRBJ1-6): EPEVTQTPSHQVTQMGQEVILRCVPISNHLYFYWYRQILGQKVEFLVSFYNNEISEKSEIFDDQFSVERPDGSNFTLKIRSTKLEDSAMYFCASKETLNSPLHFGNGTRLTVT.

The rearrangement links TRBV7-8 to TRBJ2-1; 8 bases are a match to TRBD1. Unmatched junction bases numbered 10, after V lost 5 bases and J lost 10 bases. The CDR3 spans 14 residues. Germline CDR1 and CDR2: SGHVS and FQNEAQ. The CDR3 coding sequence is TGTGCCAGCAGCATCCTCAGGGGGCAAGGGGAGCAGTTCTTC. Translating it yields CASSILRGQGEQFF. Based on the CDR3 plus reference TRBV7-8 and TRBJ2-1, the full variable domain is GAGVSQSPRYKVAKRGQDVALRCDPISGHVSLFWYQQALGQGPEFLTYFQNEAQLDKSGLPSDRFFAERPEGSVSTLKIQRTQQEDSAVYLCASSILRGQGEQFFGPGTRLTVL.

The chain has TRBV7-2 and TRBJ2-1; 7 positions agree with TRBD2. CDR1 is SGHTA, CDR2 FQGNSA, per germline. Unmatched junction bases numbered 8, after V lost 2 bases and J lost 7 bases. CDR3 length: 15 amino acids. CDR3 bases: TGTGCCAGCAGCTTATCAGCGGGGCTTGGGAATGAGCAGTTCTTC. This translates into CASSLSAGLGNEQFF. Full variable domain (missing parts from reference TRBV7-2 and TRBJ2-1): GAGVSQSPSNKVTEKGKDVELRCDPISGHTALYWYRQSLGQGLEFLIYFQGNSAPDKSGLPSDRFSAERTGGSVSTLTIQRTQQEDSAVYLCASSLSAGLGNEQFFGPGTRLTVL.

V gene TRBV11-3 combines with J gene TRBJ2-2; 7 bases are shared with TRBD1. Germline V CDR1 and CDR2: SGHNT, YENEEA. The CDR3 covers 16 residues. J was trimmed by 0 bases and V by 5 bases; bases with no gene match: 6. DNA of the CDR3: TGTGCCAGCAGCGGAAGGGGGCCCACGAACACCGGGGAGCTGTTTTTT. It translates to CASSGRGPTNTGELFF.

The rearrangement uses TRBV5-4 and TRBJ2-1; possible D gene TRBD1, 6 bases. Germline values: CDR1 SGHNT, CDR2 YYREEE (reference sequence). Trimming cost V 4 bases and J 7 bases, with 15 bases left between them. This CDR3 has 14 amino acids. CDR3 nucleotide sequence: TGTGCCAGCAGCAACTACGGCCAGGGGAATGAGCAGTTCTTC. Translating it yields CASSNYGQGNEQFF.

The rearrangement joins TRBV9 to TRBJ2-5, with 10 positions matching TRBD2. The V gene end was trimmed by 4 bases and the J gene end by 5 bases; junction bases not matched to a gene: 8. The CDR3 sequence is 15 residues long. Germline lookup yields CDR1 SGDLS and CDR2 YYNGEE. CDR3 sequence (DNA): TGTGCCAGCAGCCCCCGGACTAGCGGAGTTGAGACCCAGTACTTC. It codes for CASSPRTSGVETQYF.

The chain links TRBV30 to TRBJ1-4; 9 bases are shared with TRBD1. V shed 3 bases, J shed 8 bases, and the junction held 10 bases outside the gene matches. This CDR3 has 15 amino acids. Germline CDR1 is GTSNPN and CDR2 is SVGIG (reference sequence). In DNA, the CDR3 is TGTGCCTGGAGATCTAGGGGACAGGGATCCGAAAAACTGTTTTTT. This translates into CAWRSRGQGSEKLFF.

The chain couples TRBV27 to TRBJ1-6, with D possibly matching TRBD1 (5 bases). The V end lost 6 bases, the J end lost 8 bases, and 23 bases lay between the germline ends. The CDR3 consists of 17 residues. Germline V gene data show CDR1 as MNHEY and CDR2 as SMNVEV (reference sequence). The CDR3 DNA reads as TGTGCCAGCAGCCGGGACTGGGCCCGTGGGTGGGATTCACCCCTCCACTTT. Amino acids: CASSRDWARGWDSPLHF.

The chain carries TRBV18 and TRBJ2-7; TRBD1 matches at 9 bases. The CDR3 length is 13 residues. CDR1 KGHSH and CDR2 LQKENI come from the germline V gene. V was pared by 3 bases and J by 11 bases, with 8 bases of the junction left unmatched. The CDR3 protein is CASSPSQQGAEYF. CDR3 DNA sequence: TGTGCCAGCTCACCCTCTCAACAGGGGGCGGAGTACTTC. Full variable domain (remainder filled in from reference TRBV18 and TRBJ2-7): NAGVMQNPRHLVRRRGQEARLRCSPMKGHSHVYWYRQLPEEGLKFMVYLQKENIIDESGMPKERFSAEFPKEGPSILRIQQVVRGDSAAYFCASSPSQQGAEYFGPGTRLTVT.

The chain combines TRBV9 with TRBJ2-7, with 7 bases that match TRBD2. Germline V gene data show CDR1 as SGDLS and CDR2 as YYNGEE. The length of the CDR3 is 14 residues. Germline trimming cut 0 bases from V and 5 bases from J; bases unmatched to any gene: 5. CDR3 bases: TGTGCCAGCAGCGTAGGGGACTACTTCGACGAGCAGTACTTC. It yields the protein CASSVGDYFDEQYF.

This sequence joins TRBV5-1 and TRBJ2-2; 7 bases are shared with TRBD2. The ends lost 3 bases at V and 6 bases at J; junction bases unmatched: 20. The CDR3 consists of 19 residues. The germline V gene has CDR1 SGHRS and CDR2 YFSETQ. CDR3 amino acids: CASSSSHLFGPREAGELFF. CDR3 sequence (DNA): TGCGCCAGCAGCTCCTCTCATCTATTTGGCCCTCGGGAGGCCGGGGAGCTGTTTTTT.

This clone was seen a few times. The CDR3 region is CASSWVRVYGYTF. CDR3 sequence (DNA): TGTGCCAGCAGTTGGGTCAGGGTTTATGGCTACACCTTC. The gene calls are TRBV28 and TRBJ1-2; tentative D call: TRBD1 (5 bases). The CDR3 has 13 residues. V lost 4 bases to trimming and J lost 5 bases, with 11 bases between them. Germline CDR1 is MDHEN and CDR2 is SYDVKM.

This clone was recorded only once. Other nucleotide sequences in the sample specify the same CDR3. V is TRBV28 and J is TRBJ1-2, with a weak D call TRBD1 (5 bases). V dropped 8 bases and J dropped 7 bases, with 23 bases sitting between them. The CDR3 has 15 amino acids. Germline CDR1 reads MDHEN; CDR2 reads SYDVKM. In DNA, the CDR3 is TGTGCCAGCCGCCTACCCCCGCCGGTTGGGGCTGGCTACACCTTC. It is translated as CASRLPPPVGAGYTF.

V usage is TRBV30 and J usage is TRBJ1-4; 10 bases are a match to TRBD1. The CDR3 totals 15 residues. The trim removed 3 bases at V and 6 bases at J, leaving 7 bases unmatched. Germline V gene lookup returns CDR1 GTSNPN and CDR2 SVGIG (reference sequence). The CDR3 loop reads CAWRSFGTGDEKLFF. The CDR3 DNA sequence: TGTGCCTGGAGGAGTTTCGGGACAGGGGATGAAAAACTGTTTTTT.

This clone was seen more than once but under ten times. The chain employs TRBV9 and TRBJ2-3; weak D call: TRBD1 (6 bases). The germline V gene encodes CDR1 SGDLS and CDR2 YYNGEE. This CDR3 spans 15 amino acids. Trimming cost V 3 bases and J 0 bases, with 11 bases left between them. CDR3 DNA: TGTGCCAGCAGCGCAGGGGTGACAAGCACAGATACGCAGTATTTT. It specifies CASSAGVTSTDTQYF.

This clone occurred once. The rearrangement uses TRBV7-2 and TRBJ2-5; TRBD1 might be the D (5 bases). From germline, CDR1 is SGHTA and CDR2 FQGNSA. V was clipped by 2 bases and J by 5 bases, with 6 bases between them. The CDR3 consists of 12 residues. CDR3 sequence reads: CASSLNRETQYF. The CDR3 nucleotides read TGTGCCAGCAGCTTAAACAGGGAGACCCAGTACTTC.

V usage is TRBV5-1 and J usage is TRBJ2-5; D is possibly TRBD1 (5 bases). The DNA matches TRBJ2-7 better at its end, which makes the J call doubtful. Per the germline V gene, CDR1 is SGHRS and CDR2 is YFSETQ. This CDR3 is 15 amino acids long. CDR3 coding DNA: TGCGCCAGCAGCTTGGAAACTGGCAGGGCCTACGAGCAGTACTTC. It translates to CASSLETGRAYEQYF.

The chain joins TRBV30 to TRBJ1-6; 7 bases fit TRBD1. Germline-derived CDR1 and CDR2 are GTSNPN and SVGIG (reference sequence). V shed 0 bases, J shed 6 bases, and the junction held 2 bases outside the gene matches. The CDR3 is made up of 14 amino acids. In nucleotides, the CDR3 is TGTGCCTGGAGTGTAAACAGGGGTAATTCACCCCTCCACTTT. Its translation: CAWSVNRGNSPLHF.

Details on this clone: A read error is possible here, since a much larger clone lies one base away. The sample holds other DNA sequences that translate to the same CDR3. The chain employs TRBV2 and TRBJ1-6, with D possibly TRBD1 on 5 matching bases. This CDR3 has 14 amino acids. Germline V gives CDR1 SNHLY, CDR2 FYNNEI. CDR3 DNA: TGTGCCAGCAGTCAAACGGGGGGGGATTCGCCCCTCCACTTT. Protein sequence: CASSQTGGDSPLHF.

On this clone: A read error may account for a junction end that differs from germline. The J gene is TRBJ2-2, the V gene TRBV5-1, with 7 bases lining up with TRBD2. Germline V lookup: CDR1 SGHRS, CDR2 YFSETQ. The CDR3 is 17 residues long. CDR3 nucleotides: TGCACCAGCAGCTTGGTGTCGCTAGCGGCTAACACCGGGGAGCTGTTTTTT. The encoded protein is CTSSLVSLAANTGELFF.

This clone was seen just once. The chain has TRBV30 and TRBJ2-7, with TRBD1 as a possible D gene (5 bases). Germline V gene data show CDR1 as GTSNPN and CDR2 as SVGIG (reference sequence). Between the trimmed V and J ends, which lost 4 bases and 2 bases, there was a span of 9 bases. The CDR3 sequence is 12 residues long. CDR3 nucleotides: TGTGCCTGGAAGAGACAGACCTACGAGCAGTACTTC. It specifies CAWKRQTYEQYF.

This clone has a handful of counts. The chain has TRBV6-5 and TRBJ2-3; possible D gene TRBD1, 5 bases. The CDR3 is made up of 15 amino acids. V gave up 2 bases and J gave up 3 bases, with 12 bases separating them. Germline V gene lookup returns CDR1 MNHEY and CDR2 SVGAGI. CDR3 amino acids: CASSYGWGDTDTQYF. CDR3 sequence (DNA): TGTGCCAGCAGTTACGGGTGGGGCGATACAGATACGCAGTATTTT.